Here is one TCR beta chain with its context. Its cognate antigen is unknown. The data originate from a study of T cell repertoires in cytomegalovirus infection. In the study overall: Indications came from public TCR beta signatures; they pointed to CMV infection and to a matching HLA type. Overall study results and limits: Summed frequency of public TCR beta families distinguished CMV carriers with the relevant HLA.

TCRdb re-called the reads through MiXCR, storing one row per CDR3 protein. This table holds around 350,000 distinct CDR3 sequences, 18% found once. CDR1 and CDR2 from the germline V gene are DFQATT and SNEGSKA (reference sequence). Trimming removed 1 base at V and 3 bases at J, with 10 bases between. The CDR3 runs to 13 residues. The sample taken for sequencing was PBMCs. The clonotype was recovered from a human donor in good health (CMV status not recorded). Some clones in this sample may be carry-over from other donors' samples. This sequence joins TRBV20-1 and TRBJ2-7, with unresolved D. Written as DNA, the CDR3 is TGCAGTGCTAGAGTCCAGGCAAGCTACGAGCAGTACTTC. This codes for CSARVQASYEQYF.